The clone carrying this T cell receptor (beta chain) has more than one count but fewer than ten. As yet, its antigen is unknown. According to the study, TCR beta libraries were built with iRepertoire HTBI primers and CDR3-region Arm-PCR. A single record per CDR3 protein comes from TCRdb applying MiXCR to the multiplex PCR reads. The sample shows over 250,000 distinct CDR3 sequences, 22% of them seen only once. The sample belongs to a study of regulatory T cells in long-lasting Graves disease. This sample's time point: persistent/refractory GD, antithyroid drugs over 5 years with positive TRAb. Following extraction of RNA from PBMCs, that RNA was used to make the TCR library. Germline assignment: CDR1 ENHRY and CDR2 SYGVKD. The CDR3 loop spans 14 amino acids. V dropped 4 bases and J dropped 0; count of bases not matched to a gene: 3. Study findings and constraints: Favored usage of TRBV28, TRBJ1-2 and TRBJ2-5 was recorded in persistent disease.

The starting material was peripheral blood mononuclear cells (PBMCs), obtained when the disease was refractory, from a patient treated with antithyroid drugs. The clonotype was recovered from a female donor with Graves disease. The genes are TRBV10-3 and TRBJ2-7; TRBD2 aligns across 7 bases. The CDR3 reads CAISGGGPSYEQYF. The DNA for the CDR3 is TGTGCCATCAGTGGGGGGGGACCCTCCTACGAGCAGTACTTC.